These 10 T cell receptor beta chains were sequenced from one sample in a study of T cell repertoires in cytomegalovirus infection. Their antigens remain unidentified. TCRdb called the reads again in MiXCR, with one record for every CDR3 protein. The sample lists roughly 350,000 distinct CDR3 sequences, around a third seen once, with roughly 13% in the top ten. The source material was cultured PBMCs, sampled from culture after CMV antigen stimulation. These receptors were obtained from a human donor in good health (CMV status not recorded). Some clones in this sample may be carry-over from other donors' samples.

In its sample, this clonotype was seen once. The genes are TRBV7-3 and TRBJ2-2; D is possibly TRBD2 (6 bases). Germline V lookup: CDR1 SGHTA, CDR2 FQGTGA. The ends were cut back, 4 bases at V and 5 bases at J, with 20 bases in the middle. CDR3 length equals 17 residues. The CDR3 DNA reads TGTGCCAGCAGCTCGCCAGGGAGGCGGGTCGGGACCGGGGAGCTGTTTTTT. This translates into CASSSPGRRVGTGELFF.

The chain links TRBV6-2 or TRBV6-3 to TRBJ2-3; possibly TRBD2 for D (6 bases). The CDR3 length is 14 residues. Trimming pared 0 bases from V and 6 bases from J, leaving 10 bases between. Germline V gene data show CDR1 as MNHEY and CDR2 as SVGEGT. DNA for the CDR3: TGTGCCAGCAGTTACTCTACGGGAGTGGATACGCAGTATTTT. The encoded protein is CASSYSTGVDTQYF.

The gene calls are TRBV18 and TRBJ2-7, with a weak D call TRBD2 (5 bases). The CDR3 covers 16 residues. Germline CDR1 KGHSH, CDR2 LQKENI. V lost 8 bases and J 0 bases, leaving 20 bases between the germline ends. CDR3 loop: CASTFLGVGDSYEQYF. DNA of the CDR3: TGTGCCAGCACCTTCTTAGGCGTCGGGGACTCCTACGAGCAGTACTTC.

V usage is TRBV7-2 and J usage is TRBJ1-6; 9 bases agree with TRBD1. Germline values: CDR1 SGHTA, CDR2 FQGNSA. The trim removed 2 bases at V and 6 bases at J, leaving 8 bases unmatched. The CDR3 is 17 residues long. For the CDR3, the DNA is TGTGCCAGCAGCTTATGGGGTTCGGGACAGGGTAATTCACCCCTCCACTTT. Residues: CASSLWGSGQGNSPLHF. Using reference TRBV7-2 and TRBJ1-6 for the parts outside the CDR3, the full variable domain is GAGVSQSPSNKVTEKGKDVELRCDPISGHTALYWYRQSLGQGLEFLIYFQGNSAPDKSGLPSDRFSAERTGGSVSTLTIQRTQQEDSAVYLCASSLWGSGQGNSPLHFGNGTRLTVT.

The chain employs TRBV5-6 and TRBJ1-1, with no clear D. Germline CDR1 and CDR2: SGHDT and YYEEEE. Trimming left V 0 bases short and J 4 bases short, with 7 bases between. The length of the CDR3 is 13 residues. The CDR3 DNA sequence: TGTGCCAGCAGCTTGGACTGGAGCACTGAAGCTTTCTTT. Protein: CASSLDWSTEAFF. The full variable domain, completed using reference TRBV5-6 and TRBJ1-1, is DAGVTQSPTHLIKTRGQQVTLRCSPKSGHDTVSWYQQALGQGPQFIFQYYEEEERQRGNFPDRFSGHQFPNYSSELNVNALLLGDSALYLCASSLDWSTEAFFGQGTRLTVV.

The chain links TRBV30 to TRBJ1-1; TRBD1 matches 7 bases. This CDR3 is 13 amino acids long. The V gene end was trimmed by 7 bases and the J gene end by 5 bases; junction bases not matched to a gene: 10. Per the germline V gene, CDR1 is GTSNPN and CDR2 is SVGIG (reference sequence). DNA of the CDR3: TGTGCCTACGGGCAGGGGGTTAGGACTGAAGCTTTCTTT. Its protein product is CAYGQGVRTEAFF.

Only a few counts were recorded for this clonotype. V usage is TRBV4-2 and J usage is TRBJ1-1; the match to TRBD1 covers 7 bases. The CDR3 spans 15 residues. V trimming: 0 bases; J trimming: 6 bases; junction bases outside the gene matches: 7. Looked up from germline, CDR1 is LGHNA and CDR2 is YNFKEQ. CDR3 residues: CASSQDLEGGPEAFF. CDR3 DNA sequence: TGTGCCAGCAGCCAAGATCTGGAAGGGGGCCCTGAAGCTTTCTTT.

This clonotype was detected only a few times. The chain combines TRBV7-9 with TRBJ2-5; 10 bases are shared with TRBD2. CDR3 size: 15 residues. V was pared by 5 bases and J by 2 bases, with 5 bases of the junction left unmatched. CDR1 and CDR2 (germline): SEHNR, FQNEAQ (reference sequence). CDR3 bases: TGTGCCAGCAGCCCCGGACTAGCGGAACAAGAGACCCAGTACTTC. Translated, it gives CASSPGLAEQETQYF.

This clonotype was seen repeatedly, ten times or more. The chain recombines TRBV7-2 with TRBJ2-7, with TRBD2 matching over 10 bases. Germline V lookup: CDR1 SGHTA, CDR2 FQGNSA. The CDR3 length is 15 residues. The junction had 11 bases not matched to a gene; V was cut back by 6 bases and J by 6 bases. Here the CDR3 DNA reads TGTGCCAGCAGAGGAAGGACTAGCGGAGCCCGCGAGCAGTACTTC. This encodes CASRGRTSGAREQYF.

This clonotype was picked up a small number of times. The chain employs TRBV7-8 and TRBJ2-1; 10 bases are shared with TRBD2. The CDR3 has 17 residues. CDR1 is SGHVS, CDR2 FQNEAQ, per germline. J gave up 2 bases and V 1 base, and 5 bases lay outside the gene matches. CDR3: CASSLGPSGRAYNEQFF. CDR3 DNA sequence: TGTGCCAGCAGCTTAGGGCCTAGCGGGAGAGCCTACAATGAGCAGTTCTTC.